This entry concerns a single T cell receptor beta chain. The target antigen is unknown. This entry comes from a study of blood T cells in healthy people across ages. Study-wide points: There were more naive CD4+ cells and higher diversity in long-lived donors than in aged donors. Bulk PBMC profiling left naive and antigen-experienced comparisons inconclusive.

Germline CDR1 and CDR2: GTSNPN and SVGIG (reference sequence). The CDR3 is 16 amino acids. The second PCR ran roughly 7 to 12 cycles with a sample-barcoded 5' primer and J-beta primers. Sequencing of every sample gave 3 million or more CDR3-containing paired-end reads. TCRdb fed the 5' RACE reads into MiXCR, producing one record per CDR3 protein. Of 1.2 million to 1.5 million distinct CDR3 sequences listed, roughly 45% were seen once; the top ten hold roughly 8.2%. This TCR derives from a woman between 18 and 29 years old in good health. The chain combines TRBV30 with TRBJ2-5; D is unresolved. Near its end, the DNA agrees better with TRBJ2-7, so the J call may be wrong. The sample taken for sequencing was blood. The DNA of the CDR3 is TGTGCCTGGAGTAAAGGGTTGGGCCCAAAGTTGGGCGAGCAGTACTTC. Amino acids: CAWSKGLGPKLGEQYF.